One sample yielded the 2 T cell receptor beta chains listed below, sequenced in a study of T cell responses to AZD1222 COVID-19 vaccine. Assay used: immunoSEQ multiplex PCR; TCRdb lists only in-frame clones, some missing. This sample carries about 150,000 clones, 92% of them seen once, and the ten largest clones take roughly 1.5%. The material was peripheral blood, obtained on day 0 of AZD1222 vaccination. The receptors shown here come from an adult in good health.

The chain carries TRBV7-2 and TRBJ1-2; D may be TRBD1 (5 bases). The CDR3 covers 15 residues. Germline assignment: CDR1 SGHTA and CDR2 FQGNSA. Deletions cut 0 bases from V and 4 bases from J, with 12 bases between. The CDR3 is CASSLAGTGGYGYTF. The DNA of the CDR3 is TGTGCCAGCAGCTTAGCCGGGACGGGGGGCTATGGCTACACCTTC.

V gene TRBV4-1 combines with J gene TRBJ2-3, with 7 bases lining up with TRBD1. This CDR3 is 16 amino acids long. Germline trimming cut 4 bases from V and 0 bases from J; bases unmatched to any gene: 7. The germline V gene encodes CDR1 MGHRA and CDR2 YSYEKL. The DNA of the CDR3 is TGCGCCAGCAGCCCAGCGACAGGGTCTAGCACAGATACGCAGTATTTT. It encodes CASSPATGSSTDTQYF.